The 27 T cell receptor beta chains listed next were all sequenced from one sample in a study of blood T cell repertoires in COVID-19. Generated by immunoSEQ multiplex PCR, the TCRdb table keeps only in-frame clones and is missing some. Of roughly 300,000 clones in the sample, just over 85% were seen once. Specimen: PBMCs or T cells enriched from blood (not recorded which). Receptor source: a woman younger than 30 who had recovered from COVID-19.

The chain employs TRBV11-1 and TRBJ1-2; 9 positions agree with TRBD1. The CDR3 runs to 16 residues. Germline lookup yields CDR1 SGHAT and CDR2 FQDESV (reference sequence). The V gene end was trimmed by 5 bases and the J gene end by 3 bases; junction bases not matched to a gene: 10. The CDR3 reads CASSQGTGQGDYGYTF. For the CDR3, the DNA is TGTGCCAGCAGCCAGGGGACGGGACAGGGTGACTATGGCTACACCTTC. Based on the CDR3 plus reference TRBV11-1 and TRBJ1-2, the full variable domain is EAEVAQSPRYKITEKSQAVAFWCDPISGHATLYWYRQILGQGPELLVQFQDESVVDDSQLPKDRFSAERLKGVDSTLKIQPAELGDSAMYLCASSQGTGQGDYGYTFGSGTRLTVV.

The rearrangement links TRBV29-1 to TRBJ2-3; 14 nucleotides align to TRBD2. Trimming cost V 1 base and J 5 bases; bases outside gene matches: 8. CDR1 and CDR2 from the germline V gene are SQVTM and ANQGSEA. The CDR3 has 17 residues. The CDR3 is CSVEARLAGGPLDTQYF. The CDR3 bases are TGCAGCGTTGAAGCTAGACTAGCGGGAGGGCCCTTAGATACGCAGTATTTT.

V is TRBV5-1 and J is TRBJ2-7; TRBD1 matches at 10 bases. Germline V gene sequence: CDR1 SGHRS, CDR2 YFSETQ. The CDR3 runs 14 residues. With 3 bases clipped from V and 3 bases from J, the junction kept 3 bases outside the gene matches. The CDR3 loop reads CASSWGTGVYEQYF. The CDR3 coding sequence is TGCGCCAGCAGCTGGGGGACAGGGGTCTACGAGCAGTACTTC.

About this clone: In the same sample, other DNA sequences code for this CDR3. The chain combines TRBV12-3 or TRBV12-4 with TRBJ2-7, with D hard to call. V was pared by 6 bases and J by 1 base, with 4 bases between. The CDR3 has 11 residues. The CDR3 sequence is CASSYSYEQYF. DNA for the CDR3: TGTGCCAGCAGCTATTCCTACGAGCAGTACTTC.

This chain connects TRBV15 to TRBJ2-4, with TRBD2 matching over 10 bases. Trimming cost V 0 bases and J 2 bases; bases outside gene matches: 4. This CDR3 is 17 amino acids long. CDR1 and CDR2 from the germline V gene are LNHNV and YYDKDF (reference sequence). The CDR3 DNA sequence: TGTGCCACCAGCAGAGATACTAGCGGGGCCACCAAAAACATTCAGTACTTC. Its translation: CATSRDTSGATKNIQYF.

The rearrangement links TRBV7-2 to TRBJ2-2; 8 positions match TRBD2. The CDR3 is 16 residues long. The V and J ends lost 6 bases and 0 bases, in that order; junction bases with no gene match: 6. The germline CDR1 and CDR2 sequences are SGHTA and FQGNSA. The CDR3 loop reads CASSQQAGANTGELFF. In DNA, the CDR3 is TGTGCCAGCAGTCAACAAGCGGGGGCGAACACCGGGGAGCTGTTTTTT.

This chain joins TRBV9 and TRBJ2-5, with TRBD1 matching 8 bases. CDR3 size: 18 residues. V trimming: 0 bases; J trimming: 1 base; junction bases outside the gene matches: 11. Germline V gene lookup returns CDR1 SGDLS and CDR2 YYNGEE. The CDR3, as DNA: TGTGCCAGCAGCGTAGGGAGCCAGGGGGCACGAATCCAAGAGACCCAGTACTTC. Translating it yields CASSVGSQGARIQETQYF.

The chain employs TRBV4-1 and TRBJ2-5; 15 positions agree with TRBD2. The CDR3 is 18 residues long. The germline CDR1 and CDR2 sequences are MGHRA and YSYEKL. The trim removed 0 bases at V and 4 bases at J, leaving 6 bases unmatched. The DNA of the CDR3 is TGCGCCAGCAGCCAAGACCCAAGGGGACTAGCGGGGGGAGAGACCCAGTACTTC. This translates into CASSQDPRGLAGGETQYF.

The chain couples TRBV9 to TRBJ2-1, with TRBD2 identical over 13 bases. Trimming at V came to 2 bases and at J to 12 bases, leaving 5 bases not matched to a gene. Germline-derived CDR1 and CDR2 are SGDLS and YYNGEE. The CDR3 has 14 amino acids. The DNA of the CDR3 is TGTGCCAGCAGCGTTCGGACTAGCGGGAGATGGCAGTTCTTC. Translation: CASSVRTSGRWQFF. The whole variable domain, remainder taken from reference TRBV9 and TRBJ2-1, is DSGVTQTPKHLITATGQRVTLRCSPRSGDLSVYWYQQSLDQGLQFLIQYYNGEERAKGNILERFSAQQFPDLHSELNLSSLELGDSALYFCASSVRTSGRWQFFGPGTRLTVL.

The rearrangement links TRBV5-1 to TRBJ2-3, with 9 bases that match TRBD2. Trimming cost V 4 bases and J 6 bases; bases outside gene matches: 3. This CDR3 spans 13 amino acids. Germline V gives CDR1 SGHRS, CDR2 YFSETQ. The CDR3 nucleotides are TGCGCCAGCAGCCTGGGGACTAGCGATACGCAGTATTTT. Its protein is CASSLGTSDTQYF.

On this clone: An end of the junction differs from the germline gene, which may be a read error. The chain couples TRBV2 to TRBJ2-2; D remains ambiguous. Germline V gives CDR1 SNHLY, CDR2 FYNNEI. The CDR3 contains 13 residues. The DNA for the CDR3 is TGTGCCAGTAGTGCGGAGTGGTCCGGGGAGCTGTTTTTT. Encoded protein: CASSAEWSGELFF.

This clone appeared once. J is TRBJ1-2 and V is TRBV30; D perhaps matches TRBD1 (6 bases). The CDR3 is 15 residues long. Germline CDR1 reads GTSNPN; CDR2 reads SVGIG (reference sequence). V lost 2 bases and J lost 2, with 15 bases in between. CDR3 protein: CAWSYGTSVNYGYTF. As DNA, the CDR3 is TGTGCCTGGAGTTACGGGACATCGGTAAACTATGGCTACACCTTC.

The chain is built from TRBV9 and TRBJ1-1; 7 nucleotides agree with TRBD1. Unmatched junction bases numbered 8, after V lost 4 bases and J lost 2 bases. The germline CDR1 and CDR2 sequences are SGDLS and YYNGEE. The CDR3 has 15 amino acids. The CDR3 bases are TGTGCCAGCAGCTACACAGGGGCGGGTAACACTGAAGCTTTCTTT. Protein product: CASSYTGAGNTEAFF.

This clone was observed a few times. This chain connects TRBV3-1 (or the pseudogene TRBV3-2) to TRBJ2-7; D possibly corresponds to TRBD2 (5 bases). Germline CDR1 and CDR2: LGHDT and YNNKEL (reference sequence). The germline V and J ends were trimmed by 1 base and 1 base, with 14 bases remaining between them. This CDR3 spans 16 amino acids. CDR3 in amino acids: CASSQGLSWTSYEQYF. CDR3 nucleotide sequence: TGTGCCAGCAGCCAAGGTCTATCCTGGACTTCCTACGAGCAGTACTTC.

The chain joins TRBV3-1 (or the pseudogene TRBV3-2) to TRBJ2-7; TRBD2 agrees at 13 bases. From germline, CDR1 is LGHDT and CDR2 YNNKEL (reference sequence). This CDR3 has 15 amino acids. With V trimmed by 4 bases and J by 2 bases, 2 bases remained unmatched. The CDR3 coding sequence is TGTGCCAGCAGCCCCGGACTAGCGGGAGCCTACGAGCAGTACTTC. Translation gives CASSPGLAGAYEQYF.

This chain uses TRBV5-6 with TRBJ1-2, with no clear D. V was trimmed by 0 bases and J by 4 bases, leaving 16 bases between them. Germline CDR1 SGHDT, CDR2 YYEEEE. The CDR3 extends over 16 amino acids. CDR3 amino acids: CASSLEGPWASYGYTF. CDR3 DNA sequence: TGTGCCAGCAGCTTGGAAGGTCCGTGGGCGAGCTATGGCTACACCTTC.

In its sample, this clone was seen a few times. This chain joins TRBV4-1 and TRBJ1-2; possibly TRBD1 for D (6 bases). The CDR3 has 15 amino acids. The germline CDR1 and CDR2 sequences are MGHRA and YSYEKL. Trimming pared 1 base from V and 5 bases from J, leaving 14 bases between. The CDR3 loop reads CASSQGAGAIYGYTF. In nucleotides, the CDR3 is TGCGCCAGCAGCCAAGGGGCAGGGGCTATATATGGCTACACCTTC.

The chain couples TRBV19 to TRBJ2-3; tentative D call: TRBD2 (6 bases). Germline V gives CDR1 LNHDA, CDR2 SQIVND (reference sequence). The CDR3 loop spans 14 amino acids. Trimming removed 6 bases at V and 2 bases at J, with 12 bases between. CDR3 DNA sequence: TGTGCCAGTAGGTCTAGCGCCTCCACAGATACGCAGTATTTT. It specifies CASRSSASTDTQYF. Complete variable domain (other parts from reference TRBV19 and TRBJ2-3): DGGITQSPKYLFRKEGQNVTLSCEQNLNHDAMYWYRQDPGQGLRLIYYSQIVNDFQKGDIAEGYSVSREKKESFPLTVTSAQKNPTAFYLCASRSSASTDTQYFGPGTRLTVL.

This CDR3 is CASSIGTGGVGDGYTF. CDR3 in DNA: TGTGCCAGTAGTATAGGGACAGGGGGCGTCGGAGATGGCTACACCTTC. The chain carries TRBV19 and TRBJ1-2; 11 nucleotides align to TRBD1. The germline CDR1 and CDR2 sequences are LNHDA and SQIVND (reference sequence). CDR3 length: 16 residues. V lost 1 base to trimming and J lost 6 bases; unmatched junction nucleotides: 7. Full variable domain (outside the CDR3, taken from reference TRBV19 and TRBJ1-2): DGGITQSPKYLFRKEGQNVTLSCEQNLNHDAMYWYRQDPGQGLRLIYYSQIVNDFQKGDIAEGYSVSREKKESFPLTVTSAQKNPTAFYLCASSIGTGGVGDGYTFGSGTRLTVV.

This rearrangement joins TRBV3-1 (or the pseudogene TRBV3-2) to TRBJ2-7; 7 positions match TRBD1. Losses at the gene ends were 4 bases for V and 0 bases for J; bases not matched to a gene: 3. CDR3 length: 14 residues. CDR1 LGHDT and CDR2 YNNKEL come from the germline V gene (reference sequence). CDR3 sequence reads: CASSPTGTSYEQYF. The CDR3 nucleotides read TGTGCCAGCAGCCCGACAGGGACCTCCTACGAGCAGTACTTC.

This rearrangement joins TRBV20-1 to TRBJ2-4; 10 nucleotides align to TRBD2. The germline V gene has CDR1 DFQATT and CDR2 SNEGSKA (reference sequence). Losses at the gene ends were 3 bases for V and 3 bases for J; bases not matched to a gene: 14. The CDR3 is 18 amino acids. This CDR3 reads CSASAGAGGSPYKNIQYF. The CDR3 DNA reads as TGCAGTGCTAGTGCGGGAGCGGGGGGGTCCCCCTACAAAAACATTCAGTACTTC.

CDR3 DNA: TGTGCCAGCAGCACTCGGACTAGCGGAGGGGGCAATGAGCAGTTCTTC. Translated: CASSTRTSGGGNEQFF. The genes are TRBV9 and TRBJ2-1, with TRBD2 identical over 10 bases. Germline trimming cut 4 bases from V and 6 bases from J; bases unmatched to any gene: 10. The V gene's germline CDR1 is SGDLS and CDR2 YYNGEE. The length of the CDR3 is 16 residues.

The rearrangement uses TRBV24-1 and TRBJ1-1; D possibly corresponds to TRBD1 (5 bases). V was cut by 6 bases and J by 0 bases, with 7 bases left in between. There are 13 residues in the CDR3. The germline CDR1 and CDR2 sequences are KGHDR and SFDVKD. CDR3: CATSQGMNTEAFF. CDR3 bases: TGTGCCACCAGTCAGGGTATGAACACTGAAGCTTTCTTT.

This sequence joins TRBV19 and TRBJ1-2; 12 nucleotides line up with TRBD1. The germline V gene has CDR1 LNHDA and CDR2 SQIVND (reference sequence). This CDR3 is 19 amino acids long. The ends lost 0 bases at V and 4 bases at J; junction bases unmatched: 12. In nucleotides, the CDR3 is TGTGCCAGTAGTATAGACCTCCCAGGGACAGGGGGCGGAATCTATGGCTACACCTTC. As protein: CASSIDLPGTGGGIYGYTF.

The chain couples TRBV5-5 to TRBJ2-7; tentatively, D is TRBD2 (6 bases). V was pared by 0 bases and J by 1 base, with 8 bases between. This CDR3 is 14 amino acids long. In germline, CDR1 is SGHKS, CDR2 YYEKEE (reference sequence). The CDR3 sequence is CASSLDAGSYEQYF. The CDR3 nucleotides are TGTGCCAGCAGCTTGGACGCGGGGTCCTACGAGCAGTACTTC.

This chain connects TRBV11-1 to TRBJ2-7; 7 bases are a match to TRBD2. Germline CDR1 reads SGHAT; CDR2 reads FQDESV (reference sequence). J was trimmed by 6 bases and V by 5 bases; bases with no gene match: 13. This CDR3 contains 15 residues. DNA of the CDR3: TGTGCCAGCAGCCCCGGGGGGAGGGCCCAAGGCGAGCAGTACTTC. It translates to CASSPGGRAQGEQYF.

The chain is built from TRBV10-1 and TRBJ2-5; 12 bases fit TRBD2. Germline CDR1 reads WNHNN; CDR2 reads SYGVQD (reference sequence). There are 13 residues in the CDR3. Trimming cost V 6 bases and J 4 bases; bases outside gene matches: 0. Here the CDR3 reads CASRGLAGETQYF. CDR3 DNA: TGCGCCAGCAGGGGACTAGCGGGAGAGACCCAGTACTTC.